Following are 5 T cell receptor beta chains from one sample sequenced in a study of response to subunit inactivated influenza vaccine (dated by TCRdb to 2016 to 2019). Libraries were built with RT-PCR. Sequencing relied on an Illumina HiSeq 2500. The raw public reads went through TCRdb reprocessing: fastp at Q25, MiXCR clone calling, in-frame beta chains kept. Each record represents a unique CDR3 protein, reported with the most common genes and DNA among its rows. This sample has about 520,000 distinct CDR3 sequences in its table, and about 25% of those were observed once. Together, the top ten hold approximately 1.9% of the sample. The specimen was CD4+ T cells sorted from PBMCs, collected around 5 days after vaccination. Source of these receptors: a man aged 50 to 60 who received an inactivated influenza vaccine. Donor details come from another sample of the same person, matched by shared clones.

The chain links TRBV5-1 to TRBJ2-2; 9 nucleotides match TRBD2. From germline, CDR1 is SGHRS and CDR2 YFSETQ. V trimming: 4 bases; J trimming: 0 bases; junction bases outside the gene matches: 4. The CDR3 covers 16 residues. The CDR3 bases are TGCGCCAGCAGCCCCCGACTAGCGGCGAACACCGGGGAGCTGTTTTTT. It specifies CASSPRLAANTGELFF.

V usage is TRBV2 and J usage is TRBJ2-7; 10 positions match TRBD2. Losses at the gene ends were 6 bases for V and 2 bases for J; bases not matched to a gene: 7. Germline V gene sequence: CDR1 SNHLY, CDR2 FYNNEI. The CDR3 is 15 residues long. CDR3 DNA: TGTGCCAGCAGAAAGGGACTAGCGACCGCCTACGAGCAGTACTTC. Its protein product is CASRKGLATAYEQYF. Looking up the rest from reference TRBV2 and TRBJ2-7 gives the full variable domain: EPEVTQTPSHQVTQMGQEVILRCVPISNHLYFYWYRQILGQKVEFLVSFYNNEISEKSEIFDDQFSVERPDGSNFTLKIRSTKLEDSAMYFCASRKGLATAYEQYFGPGTRLTVT.

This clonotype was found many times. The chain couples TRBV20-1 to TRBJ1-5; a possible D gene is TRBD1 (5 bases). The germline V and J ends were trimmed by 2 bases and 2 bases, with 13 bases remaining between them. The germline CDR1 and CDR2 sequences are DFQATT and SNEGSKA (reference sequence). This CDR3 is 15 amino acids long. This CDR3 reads CSARYRDGGNQPQHF. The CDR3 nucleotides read TGCAGTGCTAGATACCGGGACGGGGGCAATCAGCCCCAGCATTTT.

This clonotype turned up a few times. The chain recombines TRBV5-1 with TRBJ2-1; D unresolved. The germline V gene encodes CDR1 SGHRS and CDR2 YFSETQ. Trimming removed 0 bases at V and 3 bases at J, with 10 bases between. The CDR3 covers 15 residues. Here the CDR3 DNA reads TGCGCCAGCAGCTTGGGGGTTCGAAACTACAATGAGCAGTTCTTC. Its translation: CASSLGVRNYNEQFF.

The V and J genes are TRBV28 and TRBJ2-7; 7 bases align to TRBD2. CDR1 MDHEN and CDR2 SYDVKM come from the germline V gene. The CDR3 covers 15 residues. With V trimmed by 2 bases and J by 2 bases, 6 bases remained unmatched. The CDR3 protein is CASSLPGGGPYEQYF. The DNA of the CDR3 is TGTGCCAGCAGTTTACCCGGCGGGGGACCCTACGAGCAGTACTTC.